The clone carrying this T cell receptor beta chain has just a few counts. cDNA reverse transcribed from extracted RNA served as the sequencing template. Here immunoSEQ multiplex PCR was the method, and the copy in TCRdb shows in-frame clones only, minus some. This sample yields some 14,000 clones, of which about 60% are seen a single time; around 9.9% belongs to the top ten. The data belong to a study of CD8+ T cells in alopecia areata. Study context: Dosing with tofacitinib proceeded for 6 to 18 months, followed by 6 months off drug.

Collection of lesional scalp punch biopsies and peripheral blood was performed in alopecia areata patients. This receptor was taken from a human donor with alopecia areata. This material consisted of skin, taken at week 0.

Here the CDR3 DNA reads TGTGCCAGCAGTTGGGGGCTCTATAGCGCCGGGGAGCTGTTTTTT. This translates into CASSWGLYSAGELFF. This rearrangement joins TRBV27 to TRBJ2-2; TRBD1 might be the D (6 bases). V was clipped by 4 bases and J by 6 bases, with 15 bases between them. The CDR3 sequence is 15 residues long. Germline CDR1 and CDR2: MNHEY and SMNVEV (reference sequence).